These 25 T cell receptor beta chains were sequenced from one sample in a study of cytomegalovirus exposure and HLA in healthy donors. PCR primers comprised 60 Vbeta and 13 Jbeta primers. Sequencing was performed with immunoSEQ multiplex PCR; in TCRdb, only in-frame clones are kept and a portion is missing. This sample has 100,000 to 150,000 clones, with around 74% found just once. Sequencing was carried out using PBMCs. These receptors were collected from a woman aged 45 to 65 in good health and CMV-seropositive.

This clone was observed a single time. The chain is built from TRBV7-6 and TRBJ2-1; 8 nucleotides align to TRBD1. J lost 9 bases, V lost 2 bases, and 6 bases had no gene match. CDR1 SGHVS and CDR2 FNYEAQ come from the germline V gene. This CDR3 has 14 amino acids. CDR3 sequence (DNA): TGTGCCAGCAGCTTAAACCAGGGGGCGGGTGAGCAGTTCTTC. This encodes CASSLNQGAGEQFF.

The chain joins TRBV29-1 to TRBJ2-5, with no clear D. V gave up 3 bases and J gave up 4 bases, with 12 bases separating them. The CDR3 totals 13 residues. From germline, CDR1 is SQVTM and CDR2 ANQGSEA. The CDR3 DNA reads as TGCAGCGTTGAGTTCGGGTTTCGAGAGACCCAGTACTTC. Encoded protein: CSVEFGFRETQYF.

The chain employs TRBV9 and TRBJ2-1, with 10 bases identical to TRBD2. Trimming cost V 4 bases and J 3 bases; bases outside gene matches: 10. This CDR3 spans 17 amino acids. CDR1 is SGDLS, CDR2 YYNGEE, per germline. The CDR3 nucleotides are TGTGCCAGCAGCTCCGACCAGCGGGGGGGGGACTACAATGAGCAGTTCTTC. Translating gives CASSSDQRGGDYNEQFF.

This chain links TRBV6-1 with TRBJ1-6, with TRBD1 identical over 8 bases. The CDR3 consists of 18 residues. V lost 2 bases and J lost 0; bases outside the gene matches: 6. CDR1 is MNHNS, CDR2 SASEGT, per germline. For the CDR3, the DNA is TGTGCCAGCAGTGAAAGGGGACAGGCAAGCTCCTATAATTCACCCCTCCACTTT. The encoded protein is CASSERGQASSYNSPLHF.

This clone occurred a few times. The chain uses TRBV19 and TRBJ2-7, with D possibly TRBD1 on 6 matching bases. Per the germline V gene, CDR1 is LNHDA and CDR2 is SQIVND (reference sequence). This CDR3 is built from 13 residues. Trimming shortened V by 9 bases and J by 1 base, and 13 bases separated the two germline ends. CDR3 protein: CASQIQGSYEQYF. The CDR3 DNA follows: TGTGCCAGCCAAATACAGGGATCCTACGAGCAGTACTTC.

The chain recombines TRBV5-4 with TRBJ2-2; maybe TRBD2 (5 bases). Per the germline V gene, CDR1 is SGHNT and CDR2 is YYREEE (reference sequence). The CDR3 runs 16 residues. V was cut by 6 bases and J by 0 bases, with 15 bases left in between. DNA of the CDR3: TGTGCCAGCACCAAGCCCGGACTGACGAACACCGGGGAGCTGTTTTTT. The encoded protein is CASTKPGLTNTGELFF.

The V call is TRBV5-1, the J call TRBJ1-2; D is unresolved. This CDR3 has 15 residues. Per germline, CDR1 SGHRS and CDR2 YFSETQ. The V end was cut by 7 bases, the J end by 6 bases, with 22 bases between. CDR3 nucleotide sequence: TGCGCCAGCGCCGCGCTGGTTGATCCCCGGGATGGCTACACCTTC. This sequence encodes CASAALVDPRDGYTF.

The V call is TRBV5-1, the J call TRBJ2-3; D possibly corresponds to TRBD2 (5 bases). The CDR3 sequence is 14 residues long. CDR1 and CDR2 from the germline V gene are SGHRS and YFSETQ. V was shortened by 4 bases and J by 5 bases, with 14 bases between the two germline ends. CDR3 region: CASSIGRGLDTQYF. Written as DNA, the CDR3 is TGCGCCAGCAGCATAGGACGGGGTTTAGATACGCAGTATTTT.

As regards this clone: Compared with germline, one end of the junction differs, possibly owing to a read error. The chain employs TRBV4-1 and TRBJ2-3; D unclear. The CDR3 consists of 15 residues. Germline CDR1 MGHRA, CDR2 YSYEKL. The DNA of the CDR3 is TGCGCCAGCAGCCAAGAAGAAGCTACCACAGATATGCAGTATTTT. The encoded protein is CASSQEEATTDMQYF.

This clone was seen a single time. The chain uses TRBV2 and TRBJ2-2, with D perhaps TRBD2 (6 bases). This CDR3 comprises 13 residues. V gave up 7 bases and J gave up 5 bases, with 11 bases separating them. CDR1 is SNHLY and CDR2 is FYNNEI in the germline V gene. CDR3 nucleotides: TGTGCCAGCAACCGGGAGAGAACCGGGGAGCTGTTTTTT. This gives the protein CASNRERTGELFF. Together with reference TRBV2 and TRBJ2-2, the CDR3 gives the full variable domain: EPEVTQTPSHQVTQMGQEVILRCVPISNHLYFYWYRQILGQKVEFLVSFYNNEISEKSEIFDDQFSVERPDGSNFTLKIRSTKLEDSAMYFCASNRERTGELFFGEGSRLTVL.

CDR3 in amino acids: CASSPGQGTNYGYTF. In DNA form, the CDR3 reads TGTGCCAGCAGCCCCGGACAGGGAACGAACTATGGCTACACCTTC. V is TRBV5-6 and J is TRBJ1-2; the match to TRBD1 covers 8 bases. In germline, CDR1 is SGHDT, CDR2 YYEEEE. J lost 2 bases, V lost 4 bases, and 7 bases had no gene match. This CDR3 contains 15 residues.

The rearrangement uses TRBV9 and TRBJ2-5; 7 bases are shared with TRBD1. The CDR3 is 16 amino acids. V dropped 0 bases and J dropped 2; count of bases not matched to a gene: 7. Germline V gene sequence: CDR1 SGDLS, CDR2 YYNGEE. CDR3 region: CASSVGVGGGQETQYF. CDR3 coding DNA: TGTGCCAGCAGCGTAGGAGTAGGGGGCGGACAAGAGACCCAGTACTTC.

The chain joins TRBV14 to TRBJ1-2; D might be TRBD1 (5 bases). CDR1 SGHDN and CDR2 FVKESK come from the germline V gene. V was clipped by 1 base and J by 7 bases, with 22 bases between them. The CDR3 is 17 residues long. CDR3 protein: CASSQGSEGRGIGGYTF. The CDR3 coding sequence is TGTGCCAGCAGCCAAGGGTCGGAGGGGCGCGGGATTGGTGGCTACACCTTC.

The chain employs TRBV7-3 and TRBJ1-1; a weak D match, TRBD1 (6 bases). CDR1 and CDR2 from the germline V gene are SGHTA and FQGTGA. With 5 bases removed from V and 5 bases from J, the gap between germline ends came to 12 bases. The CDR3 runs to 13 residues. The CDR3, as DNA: TGTGCCAGCAGCCAGTTACAGGGTACTGAAGCTTTCTTT. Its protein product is CASSQLQGTEAFF. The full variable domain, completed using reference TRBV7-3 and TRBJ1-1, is GAGVSQTPSNKVTEKGKYVELRCDPISGHTALYWYRQSLGQGPEFLIYFQGTGAADDSGLPNDRFFAVRPEGSVSTLKIQRTERGDSAVYLCASSQLQGTEAFFGQGTRLTVV.

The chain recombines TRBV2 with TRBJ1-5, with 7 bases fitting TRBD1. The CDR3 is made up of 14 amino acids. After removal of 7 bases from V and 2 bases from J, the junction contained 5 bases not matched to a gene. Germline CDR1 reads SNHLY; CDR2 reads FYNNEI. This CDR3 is CASTLDRGNQPQHF. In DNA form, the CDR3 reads TGTGCCAGCACTTTAGACAGGGGCAATCAGCCCCAGCATTTT.

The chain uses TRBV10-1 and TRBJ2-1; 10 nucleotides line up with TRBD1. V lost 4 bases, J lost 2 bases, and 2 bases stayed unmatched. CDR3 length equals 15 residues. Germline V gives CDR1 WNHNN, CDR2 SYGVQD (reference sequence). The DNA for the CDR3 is TGCGCCAGCAGTGTAGGGACAGGGGCCTACAATGAGCAGTTCTTC. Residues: CASSVGTGAYNEQFF.

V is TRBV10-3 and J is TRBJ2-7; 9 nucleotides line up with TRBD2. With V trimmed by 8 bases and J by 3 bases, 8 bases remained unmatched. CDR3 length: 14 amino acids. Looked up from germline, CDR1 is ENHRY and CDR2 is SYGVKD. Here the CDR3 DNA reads TGTGCCATCGGGTGGAAGACTAGCGGCTACGAGCAGTACTTC. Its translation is CAIGWKTSGYEQYF.

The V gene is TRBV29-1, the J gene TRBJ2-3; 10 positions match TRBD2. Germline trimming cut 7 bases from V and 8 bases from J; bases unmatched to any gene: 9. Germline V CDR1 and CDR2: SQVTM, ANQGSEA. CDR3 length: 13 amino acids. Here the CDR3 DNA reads TGCAGCGCCTTACTAGCGGGGCAGGGTACGCAGTATTTT. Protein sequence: CSALLAGQGTQYF.

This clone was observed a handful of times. The CDR3, as DNA: TGTGCCAGCAGCTCACGGGGGGCCCTCCGAGGGACCCAGTACTTC. The encoded protein is CASSSRGALRGTQYF. The chain joins TRBV11-2 to TRBJ2-5, with a tentative D call TRBD2 (7 bases). From germline, CDR1 is SGHAT and CDR2 FQNNGV. CDR3 length: 15 amino acids. Trimming removed 4 bases from V and 7 bases from J, with 19 bases in between.

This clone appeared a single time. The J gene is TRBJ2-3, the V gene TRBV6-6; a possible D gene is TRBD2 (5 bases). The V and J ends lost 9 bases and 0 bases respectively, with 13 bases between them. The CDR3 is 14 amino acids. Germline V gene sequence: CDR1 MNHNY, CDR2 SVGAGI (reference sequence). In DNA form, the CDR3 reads TGTGCCAGTAGAGCGGTTCGGAGCACAGATACGCAGTATTTT. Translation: CASRAVRSTDTQYF.

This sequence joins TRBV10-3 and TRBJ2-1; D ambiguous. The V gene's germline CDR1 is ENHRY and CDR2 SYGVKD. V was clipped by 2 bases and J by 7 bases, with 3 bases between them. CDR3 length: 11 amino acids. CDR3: CAISEINEQFF. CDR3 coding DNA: TGTGCCATCAGTGAGATAAATGAGCAGTTCTTC.

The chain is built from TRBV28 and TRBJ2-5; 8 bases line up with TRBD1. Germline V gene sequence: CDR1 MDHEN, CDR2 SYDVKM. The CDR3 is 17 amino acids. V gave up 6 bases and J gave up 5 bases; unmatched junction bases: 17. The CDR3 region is CASSPADRVIRRETQYF. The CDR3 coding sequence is TGTGCCAGCAGCCCGGCGGACAGGGTCATTCGGAGGGAGACCCAGTACTTC.

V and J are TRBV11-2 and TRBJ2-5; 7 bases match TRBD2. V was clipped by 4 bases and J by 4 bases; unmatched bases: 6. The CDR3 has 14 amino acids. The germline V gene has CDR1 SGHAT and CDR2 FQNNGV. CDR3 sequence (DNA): TGTGCCAGCAGCTCTACCGGGACTATAGAGACCCAGTACTTC. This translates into CASSSTGTIETQYF.

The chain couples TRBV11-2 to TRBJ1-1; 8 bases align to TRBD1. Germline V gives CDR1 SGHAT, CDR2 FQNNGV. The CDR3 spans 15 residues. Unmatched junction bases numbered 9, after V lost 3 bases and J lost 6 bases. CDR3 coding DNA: TGTGCCAGCAGCTTCCTGGGACAGGCTTTCGCTGAAGCTTTCTTT. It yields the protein CASSFLGQAFAEAFF.

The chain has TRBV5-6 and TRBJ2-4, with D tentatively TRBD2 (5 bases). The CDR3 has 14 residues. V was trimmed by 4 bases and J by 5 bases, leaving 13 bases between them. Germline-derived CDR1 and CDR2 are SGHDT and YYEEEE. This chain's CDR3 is CASSRLRAQNIQYF. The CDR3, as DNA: TGTGCCAGCAGCCGATTGAGGGCACAAAACATTCAGTACTTC.